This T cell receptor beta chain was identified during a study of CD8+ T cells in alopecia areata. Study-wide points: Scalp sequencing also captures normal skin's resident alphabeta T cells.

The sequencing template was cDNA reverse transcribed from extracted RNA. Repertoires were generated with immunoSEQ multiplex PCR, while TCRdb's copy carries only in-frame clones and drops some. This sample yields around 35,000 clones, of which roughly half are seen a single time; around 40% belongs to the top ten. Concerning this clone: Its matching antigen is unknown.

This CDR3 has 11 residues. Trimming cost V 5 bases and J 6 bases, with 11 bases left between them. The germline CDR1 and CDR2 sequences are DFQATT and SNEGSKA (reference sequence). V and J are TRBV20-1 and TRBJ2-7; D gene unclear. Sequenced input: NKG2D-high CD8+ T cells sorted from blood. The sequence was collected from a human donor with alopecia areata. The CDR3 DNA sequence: TGCAGTGCTCCGCTGGGTCTCGAGCAGTACTTC. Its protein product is CSAPLGLEQYF.